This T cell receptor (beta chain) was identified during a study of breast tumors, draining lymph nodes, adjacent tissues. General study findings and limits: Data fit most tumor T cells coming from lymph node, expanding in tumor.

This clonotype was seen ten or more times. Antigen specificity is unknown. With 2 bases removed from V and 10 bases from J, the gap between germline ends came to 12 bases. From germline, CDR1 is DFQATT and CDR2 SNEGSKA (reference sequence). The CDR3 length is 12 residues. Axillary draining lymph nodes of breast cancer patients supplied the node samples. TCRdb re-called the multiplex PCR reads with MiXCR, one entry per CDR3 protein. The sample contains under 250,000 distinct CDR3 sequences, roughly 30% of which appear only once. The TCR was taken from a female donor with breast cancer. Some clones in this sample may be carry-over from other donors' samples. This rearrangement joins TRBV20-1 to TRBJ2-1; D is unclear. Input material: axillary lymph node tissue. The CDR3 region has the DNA TGCAGTGCTAGATGGCGAGCAGTCGAGCAGTTCTTC. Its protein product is CSARWRAVEQFF.